This T cell receptor beta chain was captured in a study of T cell changes during pregnancy in multiple sclerosis. TCRdb's copy holds only in-frame clones and misses some; the assay was immunoSEQ multiplex PCR. The table has around 100,000 clones, approximately 92% seen once. The V gene's germline CDR1 is SEHNR and CDR2 FQNEAQ (reference sequence). Losses at the gene ends were 2 bases for V and 7 bases for J; bases not matched to a gene: 9. The CDR3 is 15 amino acids. V usage is TRBV7-9 and J usage is TRBJ2-5, with 8 bases fitting TRBD1. The receptor was isolated from a female donor with multiple sclerosis, enrolled in a pregnancy study. The material sequenced was peripheral blood, taken after pregnancy. The CDR3 region is CASSLMAGGAGTQYF. CDR3 DNA: TGTGCCAGCAGCTTAATGGCAGGGGGCGCTGGGACCCAGTACTTC.